A single sample is the source of the 20 T cell receptor beta chains below, sequenced in a study of blood T cell repertoires in COVID-19. Data came from immunoSEQ multiplex PCR; TCRdb stores just in-frame clones and leaves some out. The sample has approximately 90,000 clones; 90% are singletons. Sample: peripheral blood. These receptors originate from a man in his 60s with acute or convalescent COVID-19.

This clone was seen only once. The chain links TRBV6-5 to TRBJ2-7; tentative D call: TRBD1 (6 bases). The V gene lost 5 bases and the J gene lost 6 bases, with 11 bases spanning the gap. This CDR3 is built from 12 residues. Germline CDR1 MNHEY, CDR2 SVGAGI. The CDR3 loop is CASSTGPAEQYF. As DNA, the CDR3 is TGTGCCAGCAGTACAGGGCCGGCCGAGCAGTACTTC.

This sequence joins TRBV30 and TRBJ2-2; possibly TRBD2 for D (5 bases). CDR1 and CDR2 from the germline V gene are GTSNPN and SVGIG (reference sequence). There are 14 residues in the CDR3. With 1 base removed from V and 5 bases from J, the gap between germline ends came to 11 bases. The CDR3 protein is CAWSAGMGTGELFF. CDR3 DNA sequence: TGTGCCTGGAGTGCGGGGATGGGGACCGGGGAGCTGTTTTTT.

The rearrangement uses TRBV30 and TRBJ1-4, with D perhaps TRBD1 (6 bases). Trimming stripped 2 bases from V and 7 bases from J, with 17 bases between. The CDR3 spans 15 residues. The germline CDR1 and CDR2 sequences are GTSNPN and SVGIG (reference sequence). CDR3 DNA sequence: TGTGCCTGGAGTAATCTGGGGGCGGCGAGTGAAAAACTGTTTTTT. Protein product: CAWSNLGAASEKLFF.

The chain recombines TRBV11-2 with TRBJ1-4; D uncertain. Trimming removed 2 bases from V and 5 bases from J, with 9 bases in between. The CDR3 is made up of 14 amino acids. Germline values: CDR1 SGHAT, CDR2 FQNNGV. CDR3 sequence reads: CASSLTASNEKLFF. DNA of the CDR3: TGTGCCAGCAGCTTAACAGCTTCGAATGAAAAACTGTTTTTT.

J is TRBJ1-1 and V is TRBV5-1, with D uncertain. Trimming removed 0 bases at V and 1 base at J, with 4 bases between. The CDR3 is 13 residues long. In germline, CDR1 is SGHRS, CDR2 YFSETQ. The CDR3 DNA is TGCGCCAGCAGCTTGGCAGAGAACACTGAAGCTTTCTTT. Translating it yields CASSLAENTEAFF.

This chain uses TRBV6-1 with TRBJ1-2, with 7 bases identical to TRBD1. The V gene end was trimmed by 2 bases and the J gene end by 6 bases; junction bases not matched to a gene: 9. Germline values: CDR1 MNHNS, CDR2 SASEGT. The CDR3 length is 15 residues. Written as DNA, the CDR3 is TGTGCCAGCAGTGAAAGGGGGCGGGGACTAGATGGCTACACCTTC. Protein product: CASSERGRGLDGYTF.

The J gene is TRBJ1-5, the V gene TRBV12-2; TRBD1, as called in the table, went unchecked against the DNA. TRBV12-2 is a documented pseudogene. The CDR3 runs 14 residues. The CDR3: CASRAERHNQPQHF. As DNA, the CDR3 is TGTGCAAGTCGCGCCGAAAGACACAATCAGCCCCAGCATTTT.

This chain connects TRBV7-2 to TRBJ1-1; 10 bases are a match to TRBD1. The CDR3 contains 15 residues. The ends lost 5 bases at V and 2 bases at J; junction bases unmatched: 5. Germline V CDR1 and CDR2: SGHTA, FQGNSA. CDR3 region: CASSSRDRGNTEAFF. Written as DNA, the CDR3 is TGTGCCAGCAGCAGCCGGGACAGGGGTAACACTGAAGCTTTCTTT.

This sequence joins TRBV6-5 and TRBJ1-2; D ambiguous. Trimming removed 0 bases at V and 7 bases at J, with 18 bases between. The CDR3 is 16 residues long. The V gene's germline CDR1 is MNHEY and CDR2 SVGAGI. DNA for the CDR3: TGTGCCAGCAGTTACTCTCCCCAAACGGACGGGAGTGGCTACACCTTC. As protein: CASSYSPQTDGSGYTF.

The chain links TRBV6-1 to TRBJ1-6; maybe TRBD1 (6 bases). The CDR3 is made up of 16 amino acids. The ends were cut back, 0 bases at V and 5 bases at J, with 11 bases in the middle. Germline V gives CDR1 MNHNS, CDR2 SASEGT. CDR3 DNA sequence: TGTGCCAGCAGTGAAGCCCGGACAGTAGATAATTCACCCCTCCACTTT. Its translation: CASSEARTVDNSPLHF.

The J gene is TRBJ2-1, the V gene TRBV7-6, with D tentatively TRBD1 (5 bases). The V gene lost 5 bases and the J gene lost 4 bases, with 18 bases spanning the gap. This CDR3 comprises 16 residues. CDR1 and CDR2 from the germline V gene are SGHVS and FNYEAQ. CDR3 amino acids: CASSPEQGLGYNEQFF. The DNA for the CDR3 is TGTGCCAGCAGCCCCGAGCAGGGCTTAGGGTACAATGAGCAGTTCTTC.

V and J are TRBV12-3 or TRBV12-4 and TRBJ1-2; 9 nucleotides match TRBD1. Losses at the gene ends were 5 bases for V and 7 bases for J; bases not matched to a gene: 2. This CDR3 is 12 amino acids long. Written as DNA, the CDR3 is TGTGCCAGCAGTCGGGACAGGGCTGGCTACACCTTC. Its protein product is CASSRDRAGYTF.

V is TRBV19 and J is TRBJ1-1, with no clear D. The CDR3 runs to 15 residues. V lost 5 bases and J 1 base, leaving 14 bases between the germline ends. Looked up from germline, CDR1 is LNHDA and CDR2 is SQIVND (reference sequence). The CDR3 sequence: CASSLMQRGNTEAFF. In nucleotides, the CDR3 is TGTGCCAGTAGTTTAATGCAACGAGGGAACACTGAAGCTTTCTTT.

This chain uses TRBV30 with TRBJ2-7; possible D gene TRBD2, 6 bases. Germline values: CDR1 GTSNPN, CDR2 SVGIG (reference sequence). This CDR3 comprises 13 residues. V lost 5 bases, J lost 4 bases, and 15 bases lay in between. The CDR3 sequence: CAWSRGKRYEQYF. Written as DNA, the CDR3 is TGTGCCTGGTCTCGCGGGAAGAGGTACGAGCAGTACTTC. The full variable domain, in which reference TRBV30 and TRBJ2-7 provide the parts outside the CDR3, is SQTIHQWPATLVQPVGSPLSLECTVEGTSNPNLYWYRQAAGRGLQLLFYSVGIGQISSEVPQNLSASRPQDRQFILSSKKLLLSDSGFYLCAWSRGKRYEQYFGPGTRLTVT.

This sequence joins TRBV11-1 and TRBJ1-5, with no clear D. Germline V lookup: CDR1 SGHAT, CDR2 FQDESV (reference sequence). This CDR3 comprises 13 residues. V lost 5 bases, J lost 3 bases, and 8 bases lay in between. This CDR3 is CASSAGNNQPQHF. The DNA for the CDR3 is TGTGCCAGCAGCGCCGGTAACAATCAGCCCCAGCATTTT.

The chain is built from TRBV7-2 and TRBJ1-3; no clear D gene. CDR1 SGHTA and CDR2 FQGNSA come from the germline V gene. There are 15 residues in the CDR3. Between the trimmed V and J ends, which lost 2 bases and 0 bases, there was a span of 8 bases. This CDR3 reads CASSLSAVSGNTIYF. The CDR3 DNA follows: TGTGCCAGCAGCTTAAGCGCTGTCTCTGGAAACACCATATATTTT.

The rearrangement joins TRBV6-5 to TRBJ2-3; D perhaps matches TRBD2 (5 bases). Trimming removed 6 bases from V and 4 bases from J, with 14 bases in between. CDR1 and CDR2 (germline): MNHEY, SVGAGI. This CDR3 has 14 amino acids. CDR3 sequence reads: CASRVGDAADTQYF. CDR3 in DNA: TGTGCCAGCAGGGTGGGAGACGCTGCAGATACGCAGTATTTT.

The V call is TRBV7-9, the J call TRBJ1-5; a weak D match, TRBD1 (6 bases). Germline loops: CDR1 SEHNR, CDR2 FQNEAQ (reference sequence). V gave up 4 bases and J gave up 9 bases, with 22 bases separating them. The CDR3 is 16 residues long. The CDR3 here is CASSSQGWGEDGPQHF. As DNA, the CDR3 is TGTGCCAGCAGCTCACAGGGATGGGGAGAGGATGGGCCCCAGCATTTT.

This chain links TRBV6-5 with TRBJ2-7; TRBD1 matches at 8 bases. With V trimmed by 11 bases and J by 3 bases, 9 bases remained unmatched. The germline CDR1 and CDR2 sequences are MNHEY and SVGAGI. This CDR3 region has 13 residues. The CDR3 coding sequence is TGTGCCTCGTGGGCAGGGGGCTTCTACGAGCAGTACTTC. Protein sequence: CASWAGGFYEQYF.

This clone was detected once. The chain is built from TRBV7-2 and TRBJ1-5; 7 bases agree with TRBD1. The germline V gene encodes CDR1 SGHTA and CDR2 FQGNSA. The CDR3 sequence is 17 residues long. Unmatched junction bases numbered 7, after V lost 0 bases and J lost 2 bases. This chain's CDR3 is CASSLAGGQGGNQPQHF. The CDR3 DNA is TGTGCCAGCAGCTTAGCGGGGGGCCAGGGGGGCAATCAGCCCCAGCATTTT.